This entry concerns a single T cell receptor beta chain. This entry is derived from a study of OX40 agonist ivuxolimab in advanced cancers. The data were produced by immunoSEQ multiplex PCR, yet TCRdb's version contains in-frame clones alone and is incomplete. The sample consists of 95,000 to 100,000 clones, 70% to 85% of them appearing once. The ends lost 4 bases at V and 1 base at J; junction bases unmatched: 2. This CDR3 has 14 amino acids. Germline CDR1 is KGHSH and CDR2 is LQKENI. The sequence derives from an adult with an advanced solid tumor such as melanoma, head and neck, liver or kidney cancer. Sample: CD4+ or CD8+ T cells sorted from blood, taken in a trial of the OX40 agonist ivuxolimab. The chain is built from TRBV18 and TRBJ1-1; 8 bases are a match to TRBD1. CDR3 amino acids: CASSRRGQNTEAFF. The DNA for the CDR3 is TGTGCCAGCTCACGCAGGGGGCAGAACACTGAAGCTTTCTTT.